Following are 5 T cell receptor beta chains from one sample sequenced in a study of T cells in Graves' hyperthyroidism and ophthalmopathy. Amplification yielded TCR beta CDR3 regions, with RNA transcripts as the source. The HTBI primer set drove a first-round RT-PCR of the TCR CDR3. TCRdb called the multiplex PCR reads again in MiXCR, with one record for every CDR3 protein. The data hold a few hundred thousand distinct CDR3 sequences, with less than 25% observed a single time. Sequenced input: blood. All receptors come from a man in his late teens or twenties with Graves' hyperthyroidism.

This clonotype was seen many times. The chain couples TRBV19 to TRBJ1-5; the D is unclear. Germline V lookup: CDR1 LNHDA, CDR2 SQIVND (reference sequence). CDR3 length: 15 residues. V lost 2 bases and J 0 bases, leaving 8 bases between the germline ends. CDR3 bases: TGTGCCAGTAGTATAAGGGTTAGTAGCAATCAGCCCCAGCATTTT. This gives the protein CASSIRVSSNQPQHF.

V is TRBV9 and J is TRBJ2-2; D is perhaps TRBD2 (6 bases). Germline V CDR1 and CDR2: SGDLS, YYNGEE. This CDR3 is 13 amino acids long. V was clipped by 5 bases and J by 6 bases, with 11 bases between them. The CDR3 loop reads CASRRGAAGELFF. CDR3 in DNA: TGTGCCAGCAGGCGGGGAGCAGCCGGGGAGCTGTTTTTT.

Comments on this clonotype: An end of the junction does not agree with germline; a read error may underlie this. This chain connects TRBV5-1 to TRBJ2-5, with no clear D. Germline values: CDR1 SGHRS, CDR2 YFSETQ. The CDR3 loop spans 11 amino acids. Here the CDR3 reads CVSSLAETQYF. The CDR3 DNA follows: TGTGTCAGCAGCTTGGCGGAGACCCAGTACTTC.

A word on this clonotype: This could be a read error, since a much larger clone is one nucleotide away. The final CDR3 position lacks the conserved phenylalanine or tryptophan, pointing to a likely read error. This chain links TRBV4-1 with TRBJ1-5, with D unresolved. Trimming shortened V by 1 base and J by 4 bases, and 8 bases separated the two germline ends. Germline values: CDR1 MGHRA, CDR2 YSYEKL. The CDR3 extends over 14 amino acids. The CDR3: CASSQVGVNQPQHL. Written as DNA, the CDR3 is TGCGCCAGCAGCCAAGTCGGAGTGAATCAGCCCCAGCATTTG.

Ten or more counts support this clonotype. This sequence may be a read error, since a much larger clone differs from it by one base. V usage is TRBV20-1 and J usage is TRBJ2-5; 11 bases fit TRBD1. The germline V gene encodes CDR1 DFQATT and CDR2 SNEGSKA (reference sequence). Losses at the gene ends were 6 bases for V and 4 bases for J; bases not matched to a gene: 7. The CDR3 length is 14 residues. CDR3 in amino acids: CSAPTGQGGETQYF. CDR3 nucleotide sequence: TGCAGTGCCCCAACGGGACAGGGGGGAGAGACCCAGTACTTC.